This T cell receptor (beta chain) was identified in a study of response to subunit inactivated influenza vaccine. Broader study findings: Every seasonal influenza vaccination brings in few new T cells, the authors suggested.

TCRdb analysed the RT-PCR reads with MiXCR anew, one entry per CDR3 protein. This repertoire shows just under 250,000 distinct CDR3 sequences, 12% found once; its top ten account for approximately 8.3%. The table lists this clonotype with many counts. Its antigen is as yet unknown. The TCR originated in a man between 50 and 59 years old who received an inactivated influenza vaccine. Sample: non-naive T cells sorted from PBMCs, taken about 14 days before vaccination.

The CDR3 region is CSVSSLDRGPYEQYF. CDR3 DNA: TGCAGTGTCTCTTCGTTGGACAGGGGGCCCTACGAGCAGTACTTC. V usage is TRBV20-1 and J usage is TRBJ2-7; the match to TRBD1 covers 11 bases. V was clipped by 7 bases and J by 2 bases; unmatched bases: 10. This CDR3 spans 15 amino acids. CDR1 DFQATT and CDR2 SNEGSKA come from the germline V gene (reference sequence).